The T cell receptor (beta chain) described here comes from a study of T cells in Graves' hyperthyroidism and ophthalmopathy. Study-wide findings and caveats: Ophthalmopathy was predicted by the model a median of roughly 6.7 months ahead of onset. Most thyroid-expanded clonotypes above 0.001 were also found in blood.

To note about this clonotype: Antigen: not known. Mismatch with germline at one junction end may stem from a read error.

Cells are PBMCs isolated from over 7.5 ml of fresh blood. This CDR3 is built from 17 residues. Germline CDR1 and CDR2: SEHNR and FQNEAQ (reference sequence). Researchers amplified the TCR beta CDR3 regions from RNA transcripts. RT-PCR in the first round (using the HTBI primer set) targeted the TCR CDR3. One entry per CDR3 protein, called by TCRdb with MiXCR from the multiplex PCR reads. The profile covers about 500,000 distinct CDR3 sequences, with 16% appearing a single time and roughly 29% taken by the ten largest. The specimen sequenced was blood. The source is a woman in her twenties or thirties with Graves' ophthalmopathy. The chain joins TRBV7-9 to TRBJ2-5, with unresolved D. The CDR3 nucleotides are TGTGCCAGCAGCTTAGTACTGCGCCTTTTCCCTCAAGCGACCCAGTACTTC. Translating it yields CASSLVLRLFPQATQYF.